Below, 26 T cell receptor beta chains from the same sample are listed, as sequenced in a study of blood T cell repertoires in COVID-19. Only in-frame clones appear in the TCRdb table, and some are missing; sequencing was by immunoSEQ multiplex PCR. The table includes over 100,000 clones, around 90% detected once. The specimen sequenced was peripheral blood. The receptors derive from a human donor in a cohort sampled during active COVID-19.

The chain carries TRBV7-8 and TRBJ2-2; a weak D match, TRBD2 (6 bases). Germline assignment: CDR1 SGHVS and CDR2 FQNEAQ. The CDR3 has 17 amino acids. Trimming left V 8 bases short and J 1 base short, with 20 bases between. The CDR3 DNA is TGTGCCAGCGGGAACCCCTGGCGGGGCTTGAACACCGGGGAGCTGTTTTTT. Translated: CASGNPWRGLNTGELFF.

V and J are TRBV9 and TRBJ2-1; 8 nucleotides align to TRBD2. Per the germline V gene, CDR1 is SGDLS and CDR2 is YYNGEE. V trimming: 0 bases; J trimming: 6 bases; junction bases outside the gene matches: 8. CDR3 length: 16 amino acids. As DNA, the CDR3 is TGTGCCAGCAGCGTAGATAGCGGGGTTAGAGTCAATGAGCAGTTCTTC. This codes for CASSVDSGVRVNEQFF.

The J gene is TRBJ2-2, the V gene TRBV4-2; 10 nucleotides match TRBD1. Germline V gene sequence: CDR1 LGHNA, CDR2 YNFKEQ. With V trimmed by 5 bases and J by 3 bases, 3 bases remained unmatched. The CDR3 is 15 residues long. The CDR3 loop reads CASSYGTGDTGELFF. The CDR3 bases are TGTGCCAGCAGCTACGGGACAGGGGACACCGGGGAGCTGTTTTTT.

The sample holds a few counts of this clone. The rearrangement uses TRBV3-1 (or the pseudogene TRBV3-2) and TRBJ2-1; 12 nucleotides line up with TRBD2. J was trimmed by 8 bases and V by 1 base; bases with no gene match: 6. This CDR3 is built from 16 residues. CDR1 is LGHDT and CDR2 is YNNKEL in the germline V gene (reference sequence). The CDR3 DNA reads as TGTGCCAGCAGCCAAGGACTAGCGGGAGCTGTTCATGAGCAGTTCTTC. It codes for CASSQGLAGAVHEQFF.

The chain's CDR3 is CASSFNRGFPGEQFF. The DNA of the CDR3 is TGTGCCAGCAGCTTCAACAGGGGGTTCCCCGGGGAGCAGTTCTTC. V gene TRBV7-8 combines with J gene TRBJ2-1, with TRBD1 matching 8 bases. The CDR3 covers 15 residues. J was trimmed by 10 bases and V by 3 bases; bases with no gene match: 11. The germline gives CDR1 SGHVS, CDR2 FQNEAQ. Full variable domain (rest looked up from reference TRBV7-8 and TRBJ2-1): GAGVSQSPRYKVAKRGQDVALRCDPISGHVSLFWYQQALGQGPEFLTYFQNEAQLDKSGLPSDRFFAERPEGSVSTLKIQRTQQEDSAVYLCASSFNRGFPGEQFFGPGTRLTVL.

CDR3 coding DNA: TGTGCCAGCAGTTACCCTCCTGAGGGCTACACCTTC. Amino acids: CASSYPPEGYTF. The J gene is TRBJ1-2, the V gene TRBV6-2 or TRBV6-3; no clear D. Germline loops: CDR1 MNHEY, CDR2 SVGEGT. Trimming shortened V by 2 bases and J by 8 bases, and 9 bases separated the two germline ends. The CDR3 is 12 residues long.

The chain carries TRBV5-6 and TRBJ2-1; the D gene is possibly TRBD2 (6 bases). Germline lookup yields CDR1 SGHDT and CDR2 YYEEEE. The CDR3 is 16 residues long. Trimming removed 4 bases at V and 1 base at J, with 15 bases between. The CDR3 sequence is CASSRLGGRSYNEQFF. The CDR3, as DNA: TGTGCCAGCAGCCGGCTGGGGGGAAGGTCCTACAATGAGCAGTTCTTC.

This sequence joins TRBV7-9 and TRBJ2-6, with 11 bases that match TRBD1. The CDR3 loop spans 16 amino acids. Germline V CDR1 and CDR2: SEHNR, FQNEAQ (reference sequence). V trimming: 5 bases; J trimming: 2 bases; junction bases outside the gene matches: 2. CDR3 DNA sequence: TGTGCCAGCAGCCGGACAGGGGGCACTGGGGCCAACGTCCTGACTTTC. Amino acids: CASSRTGGTGANVLTF. The full variable domain, rest sourced from reference TRBV7-9 and TRBJ2-6, is DTGVSQNPRHKITKRGQNVTFRCDPISEHNRLYWYRQTLGQGPEFLTYFQNEAQLEKSRLLSDRFSAERPKGSFSTLEIQRTEQGDSAMYLCASSRTGGTGANVLTFGAGSRLTVL.

The V gene is TRBV2, the J gene TRBJ2-1; 11 bases map to TRBD2. Losses at the gene ends were 10 bases for V and 5 bases for J; bases not matched to a gene: 4. This CDR3 is built from 13 residues. The germline V gene has CDR1 SNHLY and CDR2 FYNNEI. The CDR3 coding sequence is TGTGCCACCATAGCGGGGGGGAACAATGAGCAGTTCTTC. Protein sequence: CATIAGGNNEQFF.

This chain joins TRBV10-1 and TRBJ2-1, with a possible D match to TRBD2 (5 bases). This CDR3 region has 14 residues. CDR1 is WNHNN and CDR2 is SYGVQD in the germline V gene (reference sequence). Trimming removed 2 bases at V and 1 base at J, with 6 bases between. The CDR3, as DNA: TGCGCCAGCAGTGAGGACTATTCCTACAATGAGCAGTTCTTC. Its translation is CASSEDYSYNEQFF.

The rearrangement links TRBV5-5 to TRBJ1-2; 9 nucleotides align to TRBD1. J was trimmed by 4 bases and V by 2 bases; bases with no gene match: 3. Germline lookup yields CDR1 SGHKS and CDR2 YYEKEE (reference sequence). The CDR3 runs 14 residues. CDR3 sequence reads: CASSFQQGAYGYTF. The CDR3 DNA is TGTGCCAGCAGCTTCCAACAGGGGGCCTATGGCTACACCTTC.

This sequence joins TRBV28 and TRBJ2-5, with 8 bases lining up with TRBD1. Germline lookup yields CDR1 MDHEN and CDR2 SYDVKM. After removal of 5 bases from V and 5 bases from J, the junction contained 7 bases not matched to a gene. The CDR3 has 14 residues. The chain's CDR3 is CASSARGLLETQYF. The CDR3 nucleotides read TGTGCCAGCAGTGCCAGGGGGCTTCTGGAGACCCAGTACTTC. The full variable domain, rest sourced from reference TRBV28 and TRBJ2-5, is DVKVTQSSRYLVKRTGEKVFLECVQDMDHENMFWYRQDPGLGLRLIYFSYDVKMKEKGDIPEGYSVSREKKERFSLILESASTNQTSMYLCASSARGLLETQYFGPGTRLLVL.

The chain links TRBV7-6 to TRBJ2-1; 9 bases align to TRBD2. The CDR3 has 14 residues. Germline values: CDR1 SGHVS, CDR2 FNYEAQ. V lost 2 bases, J lost 4 bases, and 0 bases stayed unmatched. This chain's CDR3 is CASSLTSGYNEQFF. CDR3 nucleotide sequence: TGTGCCAGCAGCTTAACTAGCGGGTACAATGAGCAGTTCTTC.

This clone was seen only once. The genes are TRBV5-1 and TRBJ2-1, with D possibly being TRBD1 (6 bases). CDR3 size: 15 residues. CDR1 and CDR2 from the germline V gene are SGHRS and YFSETQ. The germline V and J ends were trimmed by 4 bases and 0 bases, with 11 bases remaining between them. The CDR3 loop reads CASSTGPSSYNEQFF. In nucleotides, the CDR3 is TGCGCCAGCAGCACAGGGCCTAGCTCCTACAATGAGCAGTTCTTC.

CDR3 sequence: CASSKLTGTAQYF. The CDR3 DNA reads TGTGCCAGTAGTAAACTTACCGGGACAGCGCAGTATTTT. This chain joins TRBV19 and TRBJ2-3; 7 bases are shared with TRBD1. This CDR3 spans 13 amino acids. Germline CDR1 and CDR2: LNHDA and SQIVND (reference sequence). V lost 4 bases and J lost 10; bases outside the gene matches: 8. The full variable domain, completed using reference TRBV19 and TRBJ2-3, is DGGITQSPKYLFRKEGQNVTLSCEQNLNHDAMYWYRQDPGQGLRLIYYSQIVNDFQKGDIAEGYSVSREKKESFPLTVTSAQKNPTAFYLCASSKLTGTAQYFGPGTRLTVL.

This clone was seen a handful of times. The chain has TRBV11-2 and TRBJ1-3; no reliable D call. Germline values: CDR1 SGHAT, CDR2 FQNNGV. The CDR3 is 16 residues long. With 3 bases removed from V and 0 bases from J, the gap between germline ends came to 12 bases. The CDR3 region has the DNA TGTGCCAGCAGCTTGGGAGGCACAAGCTCTGGAAACACCATATATTTT. Encoded protein: CASSLGGTSSGNTIYF.

This clone has a single count. This chain links TRBV4-3 with TRBJ1-3; D ambiguous. CDR3 length: 16 residues. Deletions cut 4 bases from V and 2 bases from J, with 15 bases between. Germline V gives CDR1 LGHNA, CDR2 YSLEER. The CDR3: CASSRGPRNPGNTIYF. CDR3 coding DNA: TGCGCCAGCAGCCGCGGCCCCAGAAACCCTGGAAACACCATATATTTT.

The chain links TRBV9 to TRBJ2-1; TRBD2 might be the D (5 bases). Per the germline V gene, CDR1 is SGDLS and CDR2 is YYNGEE. CDR3 length: 15 residues. V was pared by 0 bases and J by 7 bases, with 14 bases between. CDR3 nucleotides: TGTGCCAGCAGCGTAGAGGCAGACACGGGGAATGAGCAGTTCTTC. Its protein product is CASSVEADTGNEQFF.

This clone was picked up many times. This chain uses TRBV9 with TRBJ2-3, with D perhaps matching TRBD2 (5 bases). Germline V CDR1 and CDR2: SGDLS, YYNGEE. Trimming pared 0 bases from V and 7 bases from J, leaving 9 bases between. CDR3 length equals 13 residues. CDR3 residues: CASSVGEGNTQYF. DNA for the CDR3: TGTGCCAGCAGCGTAGGTGAGGGAAATACGCAGTATTTT.

This chain connects TRBV25-1 to TRBJ2-3, with 8 bases matching TRBD2. Trimming cost V 6 bases and J 2 bases; bases outside gene matches: 10. The CDR3 length is 16 residues. Germline values: CDR1 MGHDK, CDR2 SYGVNS. CDR3 amino acids: CASSPGGAGATDTQYF. CDR3 in DNA: TGTGCCAGCAGCCCCGGGGGAGCGGGGGCCACAGATACGCAGTATTTT.

The chain is built from TRBV28 and TRBJ2-1, with TRBD1 matching 9 bases. The CDR3 totals 16 residues. CDR1 is MDHEN, CDR2 SYDVKM, per germline. V gave up 5 bases and J gave up 9 bases; unmatched junction bases: 14. CDR3 DNA: TGTGCCAGCAGTGTCGGGACAGGGAGTCGGGGGTCTGAGCAGTTCTTC. Its protein product is CASSVGTGSRGSEQFF.

The chain links TRBV28 to TRBJ1-1; 7 bases match TRBD1. The ends lost 4 bases at V and 6 bases at J; junction bases unmatched: 17. The CDR3 extends over 17 amino acids. Germline CDR1 MDHEN, CDR2 SYDVKM. Written as DNA, the CDR3 is TGTGCCAGCAGTTCTCAGGGACAGTCCCTTGGGCGGGCTGAAGCTTTCTTT. Translated: CASSSQGQSLGRAEAFF.

This chain links TRBV12-5 with TRBJ2-1, with 8 bases identical to TRBD1. The CDR3 extends over 15 amino acids. The ends lost 6 bases at V and 2 bases at J; junction bases unmatched: 6. Germline CDR1 reads LGHNT; CDR2 reads FRNRAP. CDR3: CASGYQGAPYNEQFF. The CDR3 coding sequence is TGTGCTAGTGGCTATCAGGGGGCACCCTACAATGAGCAGTTCTTC. The full variable domain, with the rest looked up from reference TRBV12-5 and TRBJ2-1, is DARVTQTPRHKVTEMGQEVTMRCQPILGHNTVFWYRQTMMQGLELLAYFRNRAPLDDSGMPKDRFSAEMPDATLATLKIQPSEPRDSAVYFCASGYQGAPYNEQFFGPGTRLTVL.

The chain joins TRBV7-6 to TRBJ2-2, with 7 bases lining up with TRBD2. V trimming: 6 bases; J trimming: 2 bases; junction bases outside the gene matches: 3. CDR1 SGHVS and CDR2 FNYEAQ come from the germline V gene. The CDR3 sequence is 14 residues long. CDR3 in amino acids: CASSSAGNTGELFF. The DNA for the CDR3 is TGTGCCAGCAGTTCAGCGGGAAACACCGGGGAGCTGTTTTTT.

J is TRBJ1-2 and V is TRBV19, with D perhaps matching TRBD1 (6 bases). The germline gives CDR1 LNHDA, CDR2 SQIVND (reference sequence). This CDR3 contains 15 residues. The CDR3 sequence is CATSRGDLTNYGYTF. As DNA, the CDR3 is TGTGCTACCTCCAGGGGCGATCTAACTAACTATGGCTACACCTTC.

The chain is built from TRBV10-3 and TRBJ2-7; 7 bases match TRBD2. V shed 6 bases, J shed 2 bases, and the junction held 10 bases outside the gene matches. CDR3 length equals 15 residues. Germline V CDR1 and CDR2: ENHRY, SYGVKD. CDR3 nucleotides: TGTGCCATCAGGGGTACGACGGGACTACCCTACGAGCAGTACTTC. Protein product: CAIRGTTGLPYEQYF.